One and the same sample provided the 31 T cell receptor beta chains below, sequenced in a study of untreated major depressive disorder. TCRdb's table, derived via immunoSEQ multiplex PCR, lists solely in-frame clones and lacks some. The sample holds 20,000 to 25,000 clones, roughly 90% seen once. Specimen: CD4+ T cells from PBMCs. The receptors originated from a woman between 40 and 55 years old in good health.

This chain joins TRBV18 and TRBJ2-7; 7 nucleotides match TRBD1. The V and J ends lost 3 bases and 0 bases, in that order; junction bases with no gene match: 5. The CDR3 runs to 15 residues. The V gene's germline CDR1 is KGHSH and CDR2 LQKENI. The CDR3 sequence is CASSPGTDPSYEQYF. CDR3 nucleotides: TGTGCCAGCTCACCCGGGACAGACCCCTCCTACGAGCAGTACTTC.

The chain has TRBV16 and TRBJ1-2; D not resolved. The V end was cut by 2 bases, the J end by 8 bases, with 18 bases between. CDR1 and CDR2 from the germline V gene are KGHSY and FQNENV. The CDR3 spans 15 residues. CDR3 DNA sequence: TGTGCCAGCAGCCAAATCAGCATTGGGAGCGGGGGCTACACCTTC. It encodes CASSQISIGSGGYTF.

This chain connects TRBV4-1 to TRBJ2-4; D uncertain. The V end was cut by 2 bases, the J end by 2 bases, with 13 bases between. The CDR3 consists of 16 residues. Germline V lookup: CDR1 MGHRA, CDR2 YSYEKL. The CDR3 DNA follows: TGCGCCAGCAGCCAACACAATCATCACCCCAAAAACATTCAGTACTTC. This gives the protein CASSQHNHHPKNIQYF.

V gene TRBV28 combines with J gene TRBJ1-3; D gene unclear. The V end was cut by 8 bases, the J end by 0 bases, with 11 bases between. This CDR3 contains 14 residues. The germline gives CDR1 MDHEN, CDR2 SYDVKM. In DNA form, the CDR3 reads TGTGCCAGCTATACTTCAGGCTCTGGAAACACCATATATTTT. Translating it yields CASYTSGSGNTIYF.

This clone was seen only once. The V and J genes are TRBV2 and TRBJ2-6; TRBD1 agrees at 9 bases. The CDR3 sequence is 17 residues long. Germline CDR1 reads SNHLY; CDR2 reads FYNNEI. V lost 4 bases, J lost 0 bases, and 4 bases stayed unmatched. In DNA form, the CDR3 reads TGTGCCAGCAGTGCTGGGACAGGGAACTCTGGGGCCAACGTCCTGACTTTC. This translates into CASSAGTGNSGANVLTF.

The chain joins TRBV6-6 to TRBJ1-2; the D gene is possibly TRBD1 (5 bases). Per germline, CDR1 MNHNY and CDR2 SVGAGI (reference sequence). V was shortened by 6 bases and J by 3 bases, with 14 bases between the two germline ends. This CDR3 comprises 14 residues. The CDR3 DNA reads as TGTGCCAGCAGAATCAGGGAGTTCGACTATGGCTACACCTTC. Translated: CASRIREFDYGYTF.

V gene TRBV5-1 combines with J gene TRBJ2-7, with TRBD2 matching 12 bases. V gave up 1 base and J gave up 4 bases; unmatched junction bases: 6. Germline V gives CDR1 SGHRS, CDR2 YFSETQ. The CDR3 is 16 residues long. The CDR3 nucleotides are TGCGCCAGCAGCTTGAGTCGCCTAGCGGGAGGGTACGAGCAGTACTTC. This sequence encodes CASSLSRLAGGYEQYF.

The V gene is TRBV9, the J gene TRBJ2-3; D call uncertain. The CDR3 loop spans 12 amino acids. Trimming took off 0 bases at V and 6 bases at J, with 5 bases between the two ends. Germline V gene sequence: CDR1 SGDLS, CDR2 YYNGEE. CDR3 DNA: TGTGCCAGCAGCGTAGAAATGGATACGCAGTATTTT. Protein sequence: CASSVEMDTQYF. The whole variable domain, remainder taken from reference TRBV9 and TRBJ2-3, is DSGVTQTPKHLITATGQRVTLRCSPRSGDLSVYWYQQSLDQGLQFLIQYYNGEERAKGNILERFSAQQFPDLHSELNLSSLELGDSALYFCASSVEMDTQYFGPGTRLTVL.

This chain connects TRBV5-1 to TRBJ2-5; TRBD1 or TRBD2 may be the D gene (5 bases each). Germline values: CDR1 SGHRS, CDR2 YFSETQ. The CDR3 runs 13 residues. V was shortened by 1 base and J by 7 bases, with 11 bases between the two germline ends. The chain's CDR3 is CASSLWTGTTQYF. CDR3 DNA: TGCGCCAGCAGCTTGTGGACGGGGACGACCCAGTACTTC.

The rearrangement joins TRBV11-2 to TRBJ2-7; TRBD1 agrees at 7 bases. The ends lost 1 base at V and 6 bases at J; junction bases unmatched: 6. Germline V gives CDR1 SGHAT, CDR2 FQNNGV. The CDR3 contains 14 residues. CDR3: CASSLGDSGSEQYV. CDR3 nucleotides: TGTGCCAGCAGCTTAGGGGACAGTGGGTCCGAGCAGTACGTC.

The V and J genes are TRBV6-1 and TRBJ1-6; 8 positions agree with TRBD1. The CDR3 is 15 amino acids. The J segment lost 10 bases and the V segment lost 1 base, leaving 6 bases of the junction unmatched. Germline V CDR1 and CDR2: MNHNS, SASEGT. The CDR3 loop reads CASSEVDRVNSPLHF. CDR3 nucleotides: TGTGCCAGCAGTGAAGTGGACAGGGTCAACTCACCCCTCCACTTT.

The chain has TRBV5-6 and TRBJ1-2; D is uncertain. The CDR3 consists of 12 residues. Germline CDR1 reads SGHDT; CDR2 reads YYEEEE. V lost 3 bases to trimming and J lost 4 bases, with 7 bases between them. The CDR3 loop reads CASSSQAYGYTF. CDR3 DNA sequence: TGTGCCAGCAGCTCTCAGGCCTATGGCTACACCTTC. The whole variable domain, remainder taken from reference TRBV5-6 and TRBJ1-2, is DAGVTQSPTHLIKTRGQQVTLRCSPKSGHDTVSWYQQALGQGPQFIFQYYEEEERQRGNFPDRFSGHQFPNYSSELNVNALLLGDSALYLCASSSQAYGYTFGSGTRLTVV.

J is TRBJ1-2 and V is TRBV6-6, with 7 nucleotides matching TRBD1. V trimming: 7 bases; J trimming: 4 bases; junction bases outside the gene matches: 9. Germline lookup yields CDR1 MNHNY and CDR2 SVGAGI (reference sequence). The CDR3 covers 14 residues. The CDR3 region is CASTQGDSPYGYTF. Written as DNA, the CDR3 is TGTGCCAGCACTCAAGGGGACAGTCCCTATGGCTACACCTTC.

The V call is TRBV7-3, the J call TRBJ2-3; TRBD2 agrees at 7 bases. The CDR3 is 16 residues long. Germline V CDR1 and CDR2: SGHTA, FQGTGA. Unmatched junction bases numbered 16, after V lost 7 bases and J lost 6 bases. The CDR3 nucleotides read TGTGCCAGCACCACGGGTATTGGCGGGGGTGGGGATACGCAGTATTTT. Translated: CASTTGIGGGGDTQYF.

This clone was seen more than once but under ten times. This chain links TRBV19 with TRBJ1-2; no firm D call. The CDR3 has 11 residues. The V end was cut by 8 bases, the J end by 5 bases, with 9 bases between. CDR1 and CDR2 (germline): LNHDA, SQIVND (reference sequence). In DNA, the CDR3 is TGTGCCAGTGCCACGGGATATGGCTACACCTTC. Translated, it gives CASATGYGYTF. The whole variable domain, remainder taken from reference TRBV19 and TRBJ1-2, is DGGITQSPKYLFRKEGQNVTLSCEQNLNHDAMYWYRQDPGQGLRLIYYSQIVNDFQKGDIAEGYSVSREKKESFPLTVTSAQKNPTAFYLCASATGYGYTFGSGTRLTVV.

This clone was detected a few times. The gene calls are TRBV4-2 and TRBJ2-1; D is perhaps TRBD1 or TRBD2 (6 bases each). Germline CDR1 LGHNA, CDR2 YNFKEQ. Trimming pared 0 bases from V and 9 bases from J, leaving 18 bases between. CDR3 length: 16 amino acids. The CDR3 region is CASSQEGGGMVGEQFF. Written as DNA, the CDR3 is TGTGCCAGCAGCCAAGAAGGAGGGGGAATGGTGGGTGAGCAGTTCTTC.

The chain is built from TRBV5-6 and TRBJ2-3; 7 nucleotides match TRBD2. This CDR3 has 15 amino acids. Germline assignment: CDR1 SGHDT and CDR2 YYEEEE. The V segment lost 2 bases and the J segment 0 bases; nucleotides outside the gene matches: 3. The CDR3 DNA sequence: TGTGCCAGCAGCTTTCCGCGGGGGAGCACAGATACGCAGTATTTT. Translation gives CASSFPRGSTDTQYF. Full variable domain (outside the CDR3, taken from reference TRBV5-6 and TRBJ2-3): DAGVTQSPTHLIKTRGQQVTLRCSPKSGHDTVSWYQQALGQGPQFIFQYYEEEERQRGNFPDRFSGHQFPNYSSELNVNALLLGDSALYLCASSFPRGSTDTQYFGPGTRLTVL.

The chain is built from TRBV15 and TRBJ1-2; 7 nucleotides match TRBD1. The CDR3 has 17 residues. Trimming at V came to 4 bases and at J to 0 bases, leaving 11 bases not matched to a gene. Germline V gene sequence: CDR1 LNHNV, CDR2 YYDKDF (reference sequence). The CDR3, as DNA: TGTGCCACCAGCAACCGGGACAGAAGGTTCTCTAACTATGGCTACACCTTC. Its protein is CATSNRDRRFSNYGYTF. The variable domain in full, completed from reference TRBV15 and TRBJ1-2, reads DAMVIQNPRYQVTQFGKPVTLSCSQTLNHNVMYWYQQKSSQAPKLLFHYYDKDFNNEADTPDNFQSRRPNTSFCFLDIRSPGLGDTAMYLCATSNRDRRFSNYGYTFGSGTRLTVV.

In DNA form, the CDR3 reads TGCGCCAGCAGCCAAAAGGGGTCCCCGAGGGCCGGGGGCACCGGGGAGCTGTTTTTT. This gives the protein CASSQKGSPRAGGTGELFF. The chain links TRBV4-1 to TRBJ2-2, with D tentatively TRBD2 (6 bases). The CDR3 consists of 19 residues. CDR1 and CDR2 (germline): MGHRA, YSYEKL. Trimming took 2 bases from V and 4 from J, leaving 23 bases between them.

The rearrangement links TRBV27 to TRBJ2-7; 9 positions match TRBD1. Losses at the gene ends were 3 bases for V and 4 bases for J; bases not matched to a gene: 13. Germline values: CDR1 MNHEY, CDR2 SMNVEV (reference sequence). This CDR3 contains 17 residues. Here the CDR3 reads CASSFGSGATGGYEQYF. DNA of the CDR3: TGTGCCAGCAGTTTTGGTTCCGGTGCGACAGGGGGGTACGAGCAGTACTTC.

The chain employs TRBV7-2 and TRBJ2-1; 8 bases are a match to TRBD2. Unmatched junction bases numbered 11, after V lost 1 base and J lost 3 bases. Germline values: CDR1 SGHTA, CDR2 FQGNSA. This CDR3 spans 18 amino acids. The CDR3 sequence: CASSLVGSILAVYNEQFF. CDR3 coding DNA: TGTGCCAGCAGCTTAGTGGGGAGTATACTAGCGGTCTACAATGAGCAGTTCTTC. Full variable domain (outside the CDR3, taken from reference TRBV7-2 and TRBJ2-1): GAGVSQSPSNKVTEKGKDVELRCDPISGHTALYWYRQSLGQGLEFLIYFQGNSAPDKSGLPSDRFSAERTGGSVSTLTIQRTQQEDSAVYLCASSLVGSILAVYNEQFFGPGTRLTVL.

DNA of the CDR3: TGCGCCAGCAGCTTTACAGGGGCCCGAGGCACTGAAGCTTTCTTT. Translated, it gives CASSFTGARGTEAFF. The chain combines TRBV5-1 with TRBJ1-1; 7 bases are a match to TRBD1. The length of the CDR3 is 15 residues. The germline V gene encodes CDR1 SGHRS and CDR2 YFSETQ. After removal of 2 bases from V and 4 bases from J, the junction contained 8 bases not matched to a gene.

V usage is TRBV11-2 and J usage is TRBJ2-1, with no clear D. Germline loops: CDR1 SGHAT, CDR2 FQNNGV. The CDR3 covers 14 residues. The V gene lost 5 bases and the J gene lost 12 bases, with 20 bases spanning the gap. In DNA form, the CDR3 reads TGTGCCAGCAGCCCCAGTGTCTTACCATCTGGGCAGTTCTTC. Its translation is CASSPSVLPSGQFF.

The V and J genes are TRBV19 and TRBJ2-6, with D possibly matching TRBD1 (6 bases). The germline V gene encodes CDR1 LNHDA and CDR2 SQIVND (reference sequence). This CDR3 spans 17 amino acids. Trimming removed 4 bases at V and 0 bases at J, with 13 bases between. DNA for the CDR3: TGTGCCAGTAGTAAAGACAGGCCCGACTCTGGGGCCAACGTCCTGACTTTC. As protein: CASSKDRPDSGANVLTF.

This clone has just a few counts. The CDR3, as DNA: TGTGCCAGCAGCAATACAGGGACCGGGGAGCTGTTTTTT. It is translated as CASSNTGTGELFF. The chain combines TRBV28 with TRBJ2-2, with D perhaps matching TRBD1 (6 bases). The CDR3 runs 13 residues. V lost 6 bases, J lost 5 bases, and 10 bases lay in between. Per germline, CDR1 MDHEN and CDR2 SYDVKM.

This clone has a handful of counts. The CDR3 bases are TGTGCCATCAGTGAGTCGATGGGGACAGCGACTGGAAACACCATATATTTT. Translation gives CAISESMGTATGNTIYF. The chain links TRBV10-3 to TRBJ1-3; 7 positions agree with TRBD1. Germline CDR1 is ENHRY and CDR2 is SYGVKD. The trim removed 0 bases at V and 2 bases at J, leaving 7 bases unmatched. CDR3 size: 17 residues.

V and J are TRBV7-2 and TRBJ2-5; no clear D gene. Trimming left V 6 bases short and J 2 bases short, with 4 bases between. This CDR3 comprises 11 residues. Germline CDR1 reads SGHTA; CDR2 reads FQGNSA. The CDR3 protein is CASRQQETQYF. The CDR3 DNA sequence: TGTGCCAGCAGACAACAAGAGACCCAGTACTTC.

The chain uses TRBV7-9 and TRBJ1-4; D possibly corresponds to TRBD1 (5 bases). Germline V CDR1 and CDR2: SEHNR, FQNEAQ (reference sequence). This CDR3 comprises 15 residues. V lost 0 bases and J lost 7, with 12 bases in between. The CDR3 sequence is CASSLAGGSGEKLFF. Written as DNA, the CDR3 is TGTGCCAGCAGCTTAGCGGGGGGGAGTGGTGAAAAACTGTTTTTT.

The chain joins TRBV5-4 to TRBJ1-1; D may be TRBD1 (5 bases). V was clipped by 1 base and J by 4 bases, with 8 bases between them. Germline lookup yields CDR1 SGHNT and CDR2 YYREEE (reference sequence). The CDR3 length is 13 residues. CDR3 DNA: TGTGCCAGCAGCTTGTTCGACAGCACTGAAGCTTTCTTT. Its protein is CASSLFDSTEAFF. Drawing the rest from reference TRBV5-4 and TRBJ1-1, the complete variable domain is ETGVTQSPTHLIKTRGQQVTLRCSSQSGHNTVSWYQQALGQGPQFIFQYYREEENGRGNFPPRFSGLQFPNYSSELNVNALELDDSALYLCASSLFDSTEAFFGQGTRLTVV.

The rearrangement uses TRBV5-4 and TRBJ2-1; TRBD1 matches 8 bases. This CDR3 is 15 amino acids long. V lost 0 bases and J lost 2; bases outside the gene matches: 1. Germline CDR1 is SGHNT and CDR2 is YYREEE (reference sequence). CDR3 sequence reads: CASSLGTGTYNEQFF. DNA for the CDR3: TGTGCCAGCAGCTTGGGGACAGGGACCTACAATGAGCAGTTCTTC.

The rearrangement uses TRBV5-1 and TRBJ1-1, with a possible D match to TRBD1 (5 bases). This CDR3 has 14 residues. With 0 bases removed from V and 4 bases from J, the gap between germline ends came to 10 bases. Germline loops: CDR1 SGHRS, CDR2 YFSETQ. Here the CDR3 reads CASSLGGEGTEAFF. In DNA, the CDR3 is TGCGCCAGCAGCTTGGGGGGCGAGGGCACTGAAGCTTTCTTT.